Each of the 21 T cell receptor beta chains below was sequenced from the same sample in a study of cytomegalovirus exposure and HLA in healthy donors. Primers included in the PCR were 60 Vbeta and 13 Jbeta primers. Libraries were prepared by immunoSEQ multiplex PCR; TCRdb keeps only in-frame clonotypes and omits some of them. The data show some 89,000 clones, with 85% seen just once and about 7.7% held by the top ten. The sequencing sample was made of PBMCs. The receptors derive from a man aged 40-50 years in good health and CMV-seropositive.

The chain links TRBV5-1 to TRBJ2-5; 8 positions match TRBD1. Trimming cost V 4 bases and J 5 bases; bases outside gene matches: 7. Germline CDR1 and CDR2: SGHRS and YFSETQ. The CDR3 has 14 residues. This CDR3 reads CASSPGQGGETQYF. DNA for the CDR3: TGCGCCAGCAGCCCCGGACAGGGCGGCGAGACCCAGTACTTC.

The genes are TRBV7-6 and TRBJ2-5; TRBD2 might be the D (6 bases). Per the germline V gene, CDR1 is SGHVS and CDR2 is FNYEAQ. Trimming removed 7 bases at V and 0 bases at J, with 9 bases between. The CDR3 runs 13 residues. CDR3 residues: CASTRDYQETQYF. In DNA form, the CDR3 reads TGTGCCAGCACCCGGGACTACCAAGAGACCCAGTACTTC.

This sequence joins TRBV7-3 and TRBJ2-1, with 7 bases matching TRBD1. Germline CDR1 reads SGHTA; CDR2 reads FQGTGA. V lost 4 bases and J lost 6; bases outside the gene matches: 9. The CDR3 is 15 amino acids. Here the CDR3 reads CASSSSDRVGNEQFF. In DNA, the CDR3 is TGTGCCAGCAGCTCGAGCGACAGGGTTGGCAATGAGCAGTTCTTC.

V usage is TRBV7-2 and J usage is TRBJ2-2; possible D gene TRBD2, 7 bases. The ends were cut back, 5 bases at V and 4 bases at J, with 14 bases in the middle. Germline V gene sequence: CDR1 SGHTA, CDR2 FQGNSA. The CDR3 runs to 15 residues. The CDR3 reads CASSPWGGGTGELFF. CDR3 DNA sequence: TGTGCCAGCAGCCCCTGGGGGGGCGGCACCGGGGAGCTGTTTTTT.

The chain is built from TRBV28 and TRBJ1-6, with 8 bases matching TRBD1. The CDR3 consists of 15 residues. V gave up 2 bases and J gave up 9 bases; unmatched junction bases: 6. From germline, CDR1 is MDHEN and CDR2 SYDVKM. The CDR3 DNA is TGTGCCAGCAGTTTACCAGGGGGCGAACGTTCACCCCTCCACTTT. Protein product: CASSLPGGERSPLHF.

This chain connects TRBV7-3 to TRBJ1-1, with TRBD1 as a possible D gene (5 bases). The germline V gene encodes CDR1 SGHTA and CDR2 FQGTGA. V was cut by 3 bases and J by 4 bases, with 9 bases left in between. The CDR3 is 13 residues long. The CDR3: CASSFQGGTEAFF. Written as DNA, the CDR3 is TGTGCCAGCAGCTTCCAGGGTGGCACTGAAGCTTTCTTT.

This sequence joins TRBV11-2 and TRBJ2-2; 8 bases are a match to TRBD1. The CDR3 covers 16 residues. Germline V lookup: CDR1 SGHAT, CDR2 FQNNGV. J was trimmed by 4 bases and V by 5 bases; bases with no gene match: 9. The CDR3 DNA follows: TGTGCCAGCAGCCACGGACAGGGTCAGGTCACCGGGGAGCTGTTTTTT. Translated, it gives CASSHGQGQVTGELFF. The variable domain in full, with the rest retrieved from reference TRBV11-2 and TRBJ2-2, is EAGVAQSPRYKIIEKRQSVAFWCNPISGHATLYWYQQILGQGPKLLIQFQNNGVVDDSQLPKDRFSAERLKGVDSTLKIQPAKLEDSAVYLCASSHGQGQVTGELFFGEGSRLTVL.

The chain uses TRBV18 and TRBJ2-2; 9 bases line up with TRBD1. J gave up 0 bases and V 7 bases, and 9 bases lay outside the gene matches. Germline CDR1 reads KGHSH; CDR2 reads LQKENI. The CDR3 totals 17 residues. The CDR3 bases are TGTGCCAGCTTACGGGACAGGGTCCGATCGAACACCGGGGAGCTGTTTTTT. Amino acid sequence: CASLRDRVRSNTGELFF.

The chain combines TRBV5-3 with TRBJ2-7; D might be TRBD1 (6 bases). TRBV5-3 is annotated as an ORF whose role is uncertain. This CDR3 is built from 16 residues. With 4 bases removed from V and 2 bases from J, the gap between germline ends came to 19 bases. The CDR3 DNA reads as TGTGCCAGAAGCGCCATCTTGGGACACCGACCCTACGAGCAGTACTTC. This gives the protein CARSAILGHRPYEQYF.

This chain connects TRBV7-2 to TRBJ2-1; a possible D gene is TRBD1 (5 bases). CDR1 and CDR2 from the germline V gene are SGHTA and FQGNSA. V was pared by 1 base and J by 8 bases, with 12 bases between. The CDR3 contains 14 residues. CDR3 region: CASSLGLGADEQFF. CDR3 nucleotide sequence: TGTGCCAGCAGCTTAGGGCTAGGGGCAGATGAGCAGTTCTTC.

In nucleotides, the CDR3 is TGTGCCTACAAGCGGACAGGGGCGGCAGATACGCAGTATTTT. This codes for CAYKRTGAADTQYF. The chain joins TRBV30 to TRBJ2-3; TRBD1 matches 9 bases. This CDR3 region has 14 residues. Unmatched junction bases numbered 9, after V lost 7 bases and J lost 4 bases. Germline CDR1 and CDR2: GTSNPN and SVGIG (reference sequence).

The V call is TRBV7-6, the J call TRBJ1-6; unclear D gene. The germline V gene encodes CDR1 SGHVS and CDR2 FNYEAQ. With 2 bases removed from V and 0 bases from J, the gap between germline ends came to 14 bases. This CDR3 contains 18 residues. CDR3 loop: CASSLIGGESSYNSPLHF. The CDR3 nucleotides read TGTGCCAGCAGCTTAATCGGAGGCGAGAGCTCCTATAATTCACCCCTCCACTTT.

The genes are TRBV25-1 and TRBJ1-6; TRBD1 is a possible D gene (5 bases). Trimming stripped 6 bases from V and 4 bases from J, with 7 bases between. The CDR3 extends over 13 amino acids. From germline, CDR1 is MGHDK and CDR2 SYGVNS. The CDR3 sequence: CASRGLYNSPLHF. CDR3 DNA sequence: TGTGCCAGCAGGGGACTGTATAATTCACCCCTCCACTTT.

About this clone: At one of its ends the junction is not consistent with the germline gene, which may arise from a read error. Other DNA sequences from this sample encode an identical CDR3 as well. This chain connects TRBV2 to TRBJ2-7; tentative D call: TRBD1 (5 bases). The CDR3 totals 12 residues. Germline-derived CDR1 and CDR2 are SNHLY and FYNNEI. CDR3: CASRGDYYEQYF. CDR3 DNA: TGTGCCAGCAGAGGGGATTACTACGAACAGTACTTC.

The chain is built from TRBV6-1 and TRBJ1-5; weak D call: TRBD1 (5 bases). Germline-derived CDR1 and CDR2 are MNHNS and SASEGT. V was trimmed by 6 bases and J by 2 bases, leaving 14 bases between them. The CDR3 has 15 residues. The CDR3 loop is CASRNRDYGNQPQHF. As DNA, the CDR3 is TGTGCCAGCAGGAACCGGGACTACGGCAATCAGCCCCAGCATTTT.

The chain links TRBV19 to TRBJ1-5; the D is unclear. CDR1 is LNHDA, CDR2 SQIVND, per germline (reference sequence). Trimming took off 5 bases at V and 4 bases at J, with 12 bases between the two ends. The CDR3 has 14 amino acids. CDR3 region: CASSAGRSNQPQHF. The CDR3 DNA reads TGTGCCAGTAGTGCTGGGAGATCAAATCAGCCCCAGCATTTT.

Written as DNA, the CDR3 is TGTGCCAGCAGCGTTACAGATACGCAGTATTTT. This encodes CASSVTDTQYF. The chain couples TRBV6-6 to TRBJ2-3; D is undetermined. This CDR3 spans 11 amino acids. Germline assignment: CDR1 MNHNY and CDR2 SVGAGI (reference sequence). The V and J ends lost 6 bases and 3 bases respectively, with 4 bases between them.

The chain joins TRBV30 to TRBJ2-1, with 9 bases lining up with TRBD1. CDR3 length: 14 residues. The ends lost 5 bases at V and 4 bases at J; junction bases unmatched: 6. CDR1 and CDR2 from the germline V gene are GTSNPN and SVGIG (reference sequence). The CDR3 is CAWYRDRAYNEQFF. The CDR3 bases are TGTGCCTGGTACCGGGACAGGGCATACAATGAGCAGTTCTTC.

The rearrangement uses TRBV11-3 and TRBJ2-5; 8 bases fit TRBD1. The CDR3 length is 16 residues. V shed 0 bases, J shed 5 bases, and the junction held 8 bases outside the gene matches. CDR1 SGHNT and CDR2 YENEEA come from the germline V gene. The CDR3 protein is CASSLDLAGGRETQYF. The CDR3, as DNA: TGTGCCAGCAGCTTAGATTTGGCAGGGGGCCGGGAGACCCAGTACTTC.

This rearrangement joins TRBV4-2 to TRBJ2-7; 7 bases are a match to TRBD1. Germline V gives CDR1 LGHNA, CDR2 YNFKEQ. CDR3 length: 14 amino acids. Trimming cost V 3 bases and J 3 bases; bases outside gene matches: 5. The CDR3 DNA follows: TGTGCCAGCAGCCAGACCACAGGGGACTACGAGCAGTACTTC. This codes for CASSQTTGDYEQYF.

J is TRBJ1-1 and V is TRBV28; D call uncertain. V was shortened by 3 bases and J by 5 bases, with 16 bases between the two germline ends. CDR3 size: 15 residues. CDR1 MDHEN and CDR2 SYDVKM come from the germline V gene. CDR3 sequence (DNA): TGTGCCAGCAGTTTGGGTCGGGGTCGGGAAACTGAAGCTTTCTTT. Translation: CASSLGRGRETEAFF.